Below, one TCR beta chain is given with its context. Per germline, CDR1 SGDLS and CDR2 YYNGEE. The CDR3 extends over 16 amino acids. Trimming at V came to 0 bases and at J to 9 bases, leaving 6 bases not matched to a gene. This specimen belongs to a study of control samples from healthy donors and cancer patients. Sequencing used immunoSEQ multiplex PCR; TCRdb keeps in-frame clones, though not all of them. The data contain 230,000 or so clones, just under 95% of them singletons. The specimen was blood. The rearrangement links TRBV9 to TRBJ2-1; 13 nucleotides align to TRBD2. The sequence derives from a man aged 50 to 59 in good health. This CDR3 reads CASSVAGLAGVSEQFF. CDR3 in DNA: TGTGCCAGCAGCGTAGCAGGACTAGCGGGGGTAAGTGAGCAGTTCTTC.